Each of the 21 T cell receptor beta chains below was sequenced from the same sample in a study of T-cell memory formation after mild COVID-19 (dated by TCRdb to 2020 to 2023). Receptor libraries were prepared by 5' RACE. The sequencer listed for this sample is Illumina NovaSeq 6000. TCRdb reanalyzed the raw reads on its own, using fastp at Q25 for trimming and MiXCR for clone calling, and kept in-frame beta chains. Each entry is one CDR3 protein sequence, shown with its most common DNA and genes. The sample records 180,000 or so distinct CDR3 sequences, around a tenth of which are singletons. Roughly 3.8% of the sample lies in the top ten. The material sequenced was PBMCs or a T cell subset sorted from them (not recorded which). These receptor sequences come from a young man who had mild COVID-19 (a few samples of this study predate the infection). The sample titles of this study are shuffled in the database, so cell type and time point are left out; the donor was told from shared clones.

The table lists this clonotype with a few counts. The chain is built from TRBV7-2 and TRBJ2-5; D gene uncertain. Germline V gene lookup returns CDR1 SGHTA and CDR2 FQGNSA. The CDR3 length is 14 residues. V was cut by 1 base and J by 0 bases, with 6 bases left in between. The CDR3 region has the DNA TGTGCCAGCAGCTTAGACAGAAACCAAGAGACCCAGTACTTC. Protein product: CASSLDRNQETQYF.

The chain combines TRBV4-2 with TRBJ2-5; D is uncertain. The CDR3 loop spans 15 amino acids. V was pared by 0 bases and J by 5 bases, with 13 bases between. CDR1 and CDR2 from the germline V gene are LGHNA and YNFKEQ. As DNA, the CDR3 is TGTGCCAGCAGCCAAGAATCGGTAGTGGGGGAGACCCAGTACTTC. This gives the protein CASSQESVVGETQYF.

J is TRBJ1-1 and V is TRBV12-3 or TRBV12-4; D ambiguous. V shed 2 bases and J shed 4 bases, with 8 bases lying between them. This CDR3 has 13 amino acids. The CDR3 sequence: CASSLRVLTEAFF. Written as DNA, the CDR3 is TGTGCCAGCAGTTTAAGGGTGCTCACTGAAGCTTTCTTT.

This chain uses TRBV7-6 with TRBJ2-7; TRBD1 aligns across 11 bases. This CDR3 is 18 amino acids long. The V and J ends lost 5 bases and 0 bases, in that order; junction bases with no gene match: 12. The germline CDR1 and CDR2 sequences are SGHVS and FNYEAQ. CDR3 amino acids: CASSLRRTGGASSYEQYF. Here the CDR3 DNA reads TGTGCCAGCAGCCTAAGGCGGACAGGGGGCGCCAGCTCCTACGAGCAGTACTTC.

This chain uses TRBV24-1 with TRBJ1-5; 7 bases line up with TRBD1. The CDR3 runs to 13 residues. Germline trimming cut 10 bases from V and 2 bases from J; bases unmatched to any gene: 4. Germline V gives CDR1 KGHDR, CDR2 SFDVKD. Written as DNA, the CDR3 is TGTGCCACGGGGACAGCCGGCAATCAGCCCCAGCATTTT. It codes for CATGTAGNQPQHF.

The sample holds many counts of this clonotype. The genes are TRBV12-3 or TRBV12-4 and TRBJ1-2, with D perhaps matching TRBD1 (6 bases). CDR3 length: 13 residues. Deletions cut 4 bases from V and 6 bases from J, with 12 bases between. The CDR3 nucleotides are TGTGCCAGCAGTTGGGGGGACAACCATGGCTACACCTTC. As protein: CASSWGDNHGYTF.

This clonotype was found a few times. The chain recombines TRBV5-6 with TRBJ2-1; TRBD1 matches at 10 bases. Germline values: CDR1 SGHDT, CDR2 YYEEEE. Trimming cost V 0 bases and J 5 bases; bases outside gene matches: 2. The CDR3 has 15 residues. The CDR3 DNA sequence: TGTGCCAGCAGCTTGGAGGGACAGGGGAACAATGAGCAGTTCTTC. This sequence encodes CASSLEGQGNNEQFF.

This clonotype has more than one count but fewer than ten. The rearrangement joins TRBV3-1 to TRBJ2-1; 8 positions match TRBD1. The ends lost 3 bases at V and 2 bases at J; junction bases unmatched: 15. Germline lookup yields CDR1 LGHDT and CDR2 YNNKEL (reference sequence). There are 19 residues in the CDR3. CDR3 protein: CASSHAYRTGRVAYNEQFF. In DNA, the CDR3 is TGTGCCAGCAGCCATGCATACAGGACAGGGCGGGTGGCCTACAATGAGCAGTTCTTC.

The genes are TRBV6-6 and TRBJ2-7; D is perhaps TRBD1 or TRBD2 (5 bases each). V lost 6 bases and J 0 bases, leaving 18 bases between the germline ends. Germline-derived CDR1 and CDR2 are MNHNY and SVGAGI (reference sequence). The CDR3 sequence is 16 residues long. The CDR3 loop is CASSLRISGSSYEQYV. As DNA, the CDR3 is TGTGCCAGCAGCCTACGGATCTCAGGGAGCTCCTACGAGCAGTACGTC.

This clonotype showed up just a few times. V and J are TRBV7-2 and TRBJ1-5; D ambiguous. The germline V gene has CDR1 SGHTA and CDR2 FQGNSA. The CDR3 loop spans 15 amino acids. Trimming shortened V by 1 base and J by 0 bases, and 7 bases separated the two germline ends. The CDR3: CASSLVGVSNQPQHF. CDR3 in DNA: TGTGCCAGCAGCTTAGTTGGGGTTAGCAATCAGCCCCAGCATTTT.

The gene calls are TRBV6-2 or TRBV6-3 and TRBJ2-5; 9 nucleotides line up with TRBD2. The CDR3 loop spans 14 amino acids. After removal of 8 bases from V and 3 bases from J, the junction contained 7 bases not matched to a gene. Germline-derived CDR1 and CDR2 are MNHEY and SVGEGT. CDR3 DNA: TGTGCCAGCGCCAGGACTAGCGCGGAAGAGACCCAGTACTTC. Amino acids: CASARTSAEETQYF.

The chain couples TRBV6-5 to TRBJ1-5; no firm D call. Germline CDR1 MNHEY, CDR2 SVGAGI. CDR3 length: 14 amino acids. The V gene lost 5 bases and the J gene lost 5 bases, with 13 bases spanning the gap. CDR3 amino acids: CASSPGLGDQPQHF. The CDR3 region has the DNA TGTGCCAGCAGTCCGGGATTGGGCGATCAGCCCCAGCATTTT.

This CDR3 is CSVLGLAGINEQFF. In DNA, the CDR3 is TGCAGCGTACTGGGACTAGCGGGGATCAATGAGCAGTTCTTC. The chain employs TRBV29-1 and TRBJ2-1; 13 bases match TRBD2. This CDR3 contains 14 residues. CDR1 SQVTM and CDR2 ANQGSEA come from the germline V gene. V shed 6 bases, J shed 6 bases, and the junction held 5 bases outside the gene matches.

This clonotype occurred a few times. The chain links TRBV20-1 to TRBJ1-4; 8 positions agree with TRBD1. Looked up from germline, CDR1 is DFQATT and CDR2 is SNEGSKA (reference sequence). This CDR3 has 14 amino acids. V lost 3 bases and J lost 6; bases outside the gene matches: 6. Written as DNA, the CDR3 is TGCAGTGCTAGCGGGTCAGGGGGCGATGAAAAACTGTTTTTT. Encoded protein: CSASGSGGDEKLFF.

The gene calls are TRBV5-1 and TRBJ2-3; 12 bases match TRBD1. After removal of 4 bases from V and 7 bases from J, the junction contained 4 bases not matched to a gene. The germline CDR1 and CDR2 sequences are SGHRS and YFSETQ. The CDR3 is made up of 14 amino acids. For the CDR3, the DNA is TGCGCCAGCAGCCCGGGACAGGGGGCCTATACGCAGTATTTT. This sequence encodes CASSPGQGAYTQYF.

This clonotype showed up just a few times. The CDR3 bases are TGTGCCAGCAGTTTTATCGGGAGTGAGCAGTTCTTC. It translates to CASSFIGSEQFF. The chain joins TRBV28 to TRBJ2-1; tentative D call: TRBD2 (6 bases). V was shortened by 3 bases and J by 9 bases, with 9 bases between the two germline ends. Per germline, CDR1 MDHEN and CDR2 SYDVKM. The CDR3 covers 12 residues.

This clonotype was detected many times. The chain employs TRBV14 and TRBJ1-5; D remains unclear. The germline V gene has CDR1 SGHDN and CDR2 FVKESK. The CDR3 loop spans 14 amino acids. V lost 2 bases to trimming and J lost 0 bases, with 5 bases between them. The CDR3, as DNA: TGTGCCAGCAGCCAAAGTTATAGCAATCAGCCCCAGCATTTT. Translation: CASSQSYSNQPQHF.

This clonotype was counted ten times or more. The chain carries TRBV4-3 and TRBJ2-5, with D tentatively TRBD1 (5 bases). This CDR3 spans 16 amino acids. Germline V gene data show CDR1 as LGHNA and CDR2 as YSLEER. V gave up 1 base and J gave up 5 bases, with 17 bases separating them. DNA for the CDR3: TGCGCCAGCAGCCAAGGTCGGGCGCAGGGTTGGGAGACCCAGTACTTC. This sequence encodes CASSQGRAQGWETQYF.

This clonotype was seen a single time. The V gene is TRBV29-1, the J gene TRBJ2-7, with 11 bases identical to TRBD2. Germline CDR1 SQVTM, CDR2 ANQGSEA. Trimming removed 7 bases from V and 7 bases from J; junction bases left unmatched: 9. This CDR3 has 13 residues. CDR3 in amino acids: CSARLAGMGEQYF. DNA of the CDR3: TGCAGCGCTAGACTAGCGGGGATGGGGGAGCAGTACTTC.

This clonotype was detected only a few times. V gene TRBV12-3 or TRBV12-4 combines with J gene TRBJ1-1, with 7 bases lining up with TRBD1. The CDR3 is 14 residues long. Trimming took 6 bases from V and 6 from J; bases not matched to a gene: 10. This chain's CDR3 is CASRTWTGRAEAFF. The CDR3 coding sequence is TGTGCCAGCAGGACATGGACAGGCCGAGCTGAAGCTTTCTTT.

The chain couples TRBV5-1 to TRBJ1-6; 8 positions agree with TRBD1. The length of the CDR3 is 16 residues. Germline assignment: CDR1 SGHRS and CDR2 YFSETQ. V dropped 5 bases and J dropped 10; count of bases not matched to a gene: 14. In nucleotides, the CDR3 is TGCGCCAGCAGTACGGGACCCGTGACAGGGGCCTCACCCCTCCACTTT. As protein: CASSTGPVTGASPLHF.